The entry below gives a single T cell receptor (beta chain) sequence along with its context. The CDR3 spans 14 residues. V shed 1 base and J 2 bases; nucleotides not matched to a gene: 2. CDR1 and CDR2 from the germline V gene are SGHAT and FQNNGV. This specimen belongs to a study of blood T cell repertoires in COVID-19. Clones were sequenced by immunoSEQ multiplex PCR, and TCRdb holds only the in-frame ones, with some missing. The sample has about 43,000 clones, approximately 87% seen once. The chain employs TRBV11-2 and TRBJ2-7, with 7 bases fitting TRBD2. This clonotype originated in a man aged 40-49 years with COVID-19, enrolled during active disease. The sequencing sample was made of peripheral blood. The CDR3 region is CASSLVAGAYEQYF. The CDR3 nucleotides read TGTGCCAGCAGCTTAGTCGCGGGAGCCTACGAGCAGTACTTC.